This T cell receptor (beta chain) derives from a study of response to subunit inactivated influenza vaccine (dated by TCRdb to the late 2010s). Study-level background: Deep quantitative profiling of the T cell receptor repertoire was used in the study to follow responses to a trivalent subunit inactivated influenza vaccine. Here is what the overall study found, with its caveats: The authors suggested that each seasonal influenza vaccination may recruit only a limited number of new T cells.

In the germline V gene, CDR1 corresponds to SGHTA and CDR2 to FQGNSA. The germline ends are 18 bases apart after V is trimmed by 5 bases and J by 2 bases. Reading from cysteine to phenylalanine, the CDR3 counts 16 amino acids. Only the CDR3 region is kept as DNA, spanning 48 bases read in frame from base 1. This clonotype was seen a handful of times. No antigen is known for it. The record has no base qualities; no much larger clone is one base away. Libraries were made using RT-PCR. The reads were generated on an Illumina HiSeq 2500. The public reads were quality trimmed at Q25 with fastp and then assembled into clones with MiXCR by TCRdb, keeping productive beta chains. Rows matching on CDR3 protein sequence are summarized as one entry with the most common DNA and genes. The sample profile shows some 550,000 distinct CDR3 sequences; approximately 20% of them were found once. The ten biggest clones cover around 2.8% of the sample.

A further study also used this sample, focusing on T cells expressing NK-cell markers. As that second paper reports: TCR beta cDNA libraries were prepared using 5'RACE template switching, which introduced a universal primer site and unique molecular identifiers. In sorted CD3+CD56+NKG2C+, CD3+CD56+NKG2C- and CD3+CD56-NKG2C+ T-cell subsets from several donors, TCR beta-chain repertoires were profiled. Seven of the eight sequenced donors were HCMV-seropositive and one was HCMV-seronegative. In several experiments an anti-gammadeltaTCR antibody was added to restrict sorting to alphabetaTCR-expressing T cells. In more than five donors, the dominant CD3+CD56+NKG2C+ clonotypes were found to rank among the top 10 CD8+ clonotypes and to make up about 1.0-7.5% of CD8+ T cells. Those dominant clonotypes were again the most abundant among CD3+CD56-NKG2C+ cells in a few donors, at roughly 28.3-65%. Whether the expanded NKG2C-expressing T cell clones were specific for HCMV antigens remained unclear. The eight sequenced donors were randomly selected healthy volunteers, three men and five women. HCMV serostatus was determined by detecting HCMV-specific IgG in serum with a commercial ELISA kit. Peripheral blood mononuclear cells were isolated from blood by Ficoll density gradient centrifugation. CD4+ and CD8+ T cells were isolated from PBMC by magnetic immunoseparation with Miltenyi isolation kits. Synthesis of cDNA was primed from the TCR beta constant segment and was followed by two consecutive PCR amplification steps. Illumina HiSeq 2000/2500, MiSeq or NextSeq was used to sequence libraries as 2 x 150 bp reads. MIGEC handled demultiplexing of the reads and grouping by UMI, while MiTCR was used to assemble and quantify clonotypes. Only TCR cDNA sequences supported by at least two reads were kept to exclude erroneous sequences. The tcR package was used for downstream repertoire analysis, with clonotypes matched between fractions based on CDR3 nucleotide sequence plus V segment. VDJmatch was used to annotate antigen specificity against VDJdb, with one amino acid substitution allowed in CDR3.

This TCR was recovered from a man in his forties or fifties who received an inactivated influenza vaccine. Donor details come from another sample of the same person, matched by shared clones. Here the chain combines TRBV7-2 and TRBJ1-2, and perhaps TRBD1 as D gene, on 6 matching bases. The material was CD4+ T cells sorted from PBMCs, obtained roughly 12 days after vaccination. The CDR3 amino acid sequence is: CASSPFAQGRNYGYTF. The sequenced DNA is TGTGCCAGCAGCCCCTTCGCGCAGGGGAGAAACTATGGCTACACCTTC.